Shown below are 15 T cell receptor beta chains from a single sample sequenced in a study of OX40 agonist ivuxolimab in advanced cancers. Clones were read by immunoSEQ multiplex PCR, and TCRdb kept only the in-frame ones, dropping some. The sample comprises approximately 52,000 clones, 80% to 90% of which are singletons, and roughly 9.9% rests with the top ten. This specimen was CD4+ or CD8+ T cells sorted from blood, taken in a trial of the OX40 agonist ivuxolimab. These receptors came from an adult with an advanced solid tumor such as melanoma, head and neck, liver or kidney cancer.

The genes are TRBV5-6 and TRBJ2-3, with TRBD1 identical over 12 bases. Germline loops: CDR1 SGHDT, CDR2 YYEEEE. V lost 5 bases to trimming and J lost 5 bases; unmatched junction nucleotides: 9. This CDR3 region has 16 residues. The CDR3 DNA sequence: TGTGCCAGCAGGAATCCGGGACAGGGGGCCCAAGATACGCAGTATTTT. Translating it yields CASRNPGQGAQDTQYF.

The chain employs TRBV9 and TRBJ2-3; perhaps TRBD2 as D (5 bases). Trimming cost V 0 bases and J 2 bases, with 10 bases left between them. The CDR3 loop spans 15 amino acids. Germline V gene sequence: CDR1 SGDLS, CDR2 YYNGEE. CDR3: CASSVEASFTDTQYF. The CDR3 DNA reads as TGTGCCAGCAGCGTAGAGGCTAGCTTCACAGATACGCAGTATTTT.

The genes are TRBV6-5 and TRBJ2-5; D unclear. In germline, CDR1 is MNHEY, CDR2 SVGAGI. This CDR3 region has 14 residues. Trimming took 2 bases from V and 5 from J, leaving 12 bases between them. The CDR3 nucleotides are TGTGCCAGCAGTTACCGGATCCCCTTCGAGACCCAGTACTTC. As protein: CASSYRIPFETQYF.

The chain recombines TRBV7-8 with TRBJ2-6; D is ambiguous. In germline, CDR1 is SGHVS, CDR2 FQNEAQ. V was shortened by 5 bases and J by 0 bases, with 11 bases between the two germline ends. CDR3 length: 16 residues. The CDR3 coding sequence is TGTGCCAGCAGCCTAGAGTTTAGCTCTGGGGCCAACGTCCTGACTTTC. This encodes CASSLEFSSGANVLTF.

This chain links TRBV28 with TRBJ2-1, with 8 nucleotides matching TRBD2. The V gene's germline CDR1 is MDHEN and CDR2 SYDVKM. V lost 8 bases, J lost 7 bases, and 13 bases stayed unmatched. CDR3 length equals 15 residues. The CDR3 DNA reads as TGTGCCAGCGGGGGACCCGGGACTAGGACAAATGAGCAGTTCTTC. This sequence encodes CASGGPGTRTNEQFF.

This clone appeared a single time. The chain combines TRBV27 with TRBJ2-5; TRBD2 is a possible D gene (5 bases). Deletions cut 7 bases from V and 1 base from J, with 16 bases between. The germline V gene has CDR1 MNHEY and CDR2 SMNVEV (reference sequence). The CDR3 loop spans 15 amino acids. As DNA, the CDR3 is TGTGCCAGCACTCCCTCACGGGGTACCCAAGAGACCCAGTACTTC. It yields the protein CASTPSRGTQETQYF.

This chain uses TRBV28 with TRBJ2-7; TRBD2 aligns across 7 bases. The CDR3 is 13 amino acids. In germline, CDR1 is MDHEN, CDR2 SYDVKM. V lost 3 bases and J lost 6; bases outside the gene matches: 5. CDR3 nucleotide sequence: TGTGCCAGCAGTTTCTCGCGGGAGAGCGAGCAGTACTTC. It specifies CASSFSRESEQYF. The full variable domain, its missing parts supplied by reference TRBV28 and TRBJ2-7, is DVKVTQSSRYLVKRTGEKVFLECVQDMDHENMFWYRQDPGLGLRLIYFSYDVKMKEKGDIPEGYSVSREKKERFSLILESASTNQTSMYLCASSFSRESEQYFGPGTRLTVT.

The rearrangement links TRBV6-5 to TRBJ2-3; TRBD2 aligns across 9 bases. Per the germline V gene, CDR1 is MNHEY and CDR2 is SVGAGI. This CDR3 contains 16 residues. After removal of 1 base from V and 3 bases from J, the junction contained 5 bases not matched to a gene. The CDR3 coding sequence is TGTGCCAGCAGTTACTATGGTAGCGGGAGTACAGATACGCAGTATTTT. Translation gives CASSYYGSGSTDTQYF.

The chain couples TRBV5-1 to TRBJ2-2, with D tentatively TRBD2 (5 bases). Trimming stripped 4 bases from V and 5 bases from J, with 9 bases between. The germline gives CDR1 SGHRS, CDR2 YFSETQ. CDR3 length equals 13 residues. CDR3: CASSATSTGELFF. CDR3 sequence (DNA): TGCGCCAGCAGCGCCACTAGTACCGGGGAGCTGTTTTTT.

CDR3 protein: CASSNQGSDTEAFF. CDR3 nucleotide sequence: TGTGCCAGCAGTAACCAGGGGTCGGACACTGAAGCTTTCTTT. The rearrangement joins TRBV2 to TRBJ1-1, with D perhaps TRBD1 (6 bases). Germline V CDR1 and CDR2: SNHLY, FYNNEI. The CDR3 is made up of 14 amino acids. The V end was cut by 5 bases, the J end by 3 bases, with 13 bases between.

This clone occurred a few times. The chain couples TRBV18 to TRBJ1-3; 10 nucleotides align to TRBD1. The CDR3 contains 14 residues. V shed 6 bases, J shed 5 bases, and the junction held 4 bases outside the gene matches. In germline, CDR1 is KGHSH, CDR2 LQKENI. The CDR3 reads CASSPGQGRNTIYF. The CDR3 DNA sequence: TGTGCCAGCTCGCCGGGACAGGGGAGAAACACCATATATTTT.

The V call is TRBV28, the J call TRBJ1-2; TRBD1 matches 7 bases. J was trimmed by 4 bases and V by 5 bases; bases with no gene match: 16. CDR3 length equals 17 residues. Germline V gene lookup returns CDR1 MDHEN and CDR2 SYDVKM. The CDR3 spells CASSPKAQDRVSYGYTF. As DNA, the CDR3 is TGTGCCAGCAGTCCCAAAGCCCAAGACAGGGTCAGCTATGGCTACACCTTC.

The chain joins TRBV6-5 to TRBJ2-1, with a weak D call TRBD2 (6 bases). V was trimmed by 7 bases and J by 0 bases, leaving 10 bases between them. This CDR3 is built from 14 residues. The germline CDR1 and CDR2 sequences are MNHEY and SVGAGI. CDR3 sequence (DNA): TGTGCCAGCAACCTAGCGTCCTCCTACAATGAGCAGTTCTTC. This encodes CASNLASSYNEQFF.

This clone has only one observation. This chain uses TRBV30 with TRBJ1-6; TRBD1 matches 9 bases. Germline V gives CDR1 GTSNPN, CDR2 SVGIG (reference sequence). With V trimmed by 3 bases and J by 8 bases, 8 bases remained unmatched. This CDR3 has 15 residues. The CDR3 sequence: CAWRNRGRRYSPLHF. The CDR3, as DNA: TGTGCCTGGAGAAACAGGGGGCGACGCTATTCACCCCTCCACTTT. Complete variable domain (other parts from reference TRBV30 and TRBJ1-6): SQTIHQWPATLVQPVGSPLSLECTVEGTSNPNLYWYRQAAGRGLQLLFYSVGIGQISSEVPQNLSASRPQDRQFILSSKKLLLSDSGFYLCAWRNRGRRYSPLHFGNGTRLTVT.

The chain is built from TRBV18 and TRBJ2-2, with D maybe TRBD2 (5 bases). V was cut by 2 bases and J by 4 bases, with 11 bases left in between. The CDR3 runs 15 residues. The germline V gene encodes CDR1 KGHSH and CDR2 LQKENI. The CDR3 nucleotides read TGTGCCAGCTCACCAACCCAAGAGGGCACCGGGGAGCTGTTTTTT. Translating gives CASSPTQEGTGELFF.